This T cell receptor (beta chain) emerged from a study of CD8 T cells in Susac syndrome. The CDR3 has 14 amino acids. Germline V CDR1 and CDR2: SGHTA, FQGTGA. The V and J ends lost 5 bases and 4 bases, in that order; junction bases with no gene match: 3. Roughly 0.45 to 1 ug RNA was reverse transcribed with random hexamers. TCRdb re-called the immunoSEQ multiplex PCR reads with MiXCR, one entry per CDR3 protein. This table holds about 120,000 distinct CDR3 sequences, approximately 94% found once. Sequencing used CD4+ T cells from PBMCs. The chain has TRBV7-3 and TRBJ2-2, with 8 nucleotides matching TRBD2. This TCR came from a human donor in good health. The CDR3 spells CASSVGTSTGELFF. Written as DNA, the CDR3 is TGTGCCAGCAGCGTCGGGACTAGCACCGGGGAGCTGTTTTTT.